The present entry profiles one TCR beta chain with its context. Trimming at V came to 5 bases and at J to 7 bases, leaving 4 bases not matched to a gene. The CDR3 contains 14 residues. TCRdb re-called the RT-PCR reads through MiXCR, storing one row per CDR3 protein. In the table there are about 680,000 distinct CDR3 sequences, over 12% of which are singletons. The V and J genes are TRBV12-3 or TRBV12-4 and TRBJ2-1, with 11 positions matching TRBD1. This clonotype originated in a female donor in good health, serving as a healthy control. Sequenced sample: memory CD4+ T cells from blood. CDR3 DNA sequence: TGTGCCAGCAGTGATAGGGACAGGGGGAATGAGCAGTTCTTC. This codes for CASSDRDRGNEQFF.